Each of the 10 T cell receptor beta chains below was sequenced from the same sample in a study of control samples from healthy donors and cancer patients (dated by TCRdb to about 2020). The receptor library was made with the immunoSEQ multiplex PCR assay. TCRdb stores this immuneACCESS table with in-frame sequences only. Part of the clones is absent; in the studies checked, under half of the shortfall reflects unresolved V genes, and no reason is known for the rest. This sample holds 60,000 to 75,000 clones; 84% were observed only once. Jointly, the top ten make up roughly 28% of the sample. The sample taken for sequencing was blood. The source of these receptors is a middle-aged man in good health.

The chain links TRBV12-3 or TRBV12-4 to TRBJ2-7, with a weak D call TRBD1 (6 bases). The CDR3 has 13 residues. With 5 bases removed from V and 1 base from J, the gap between germline ends came to 9 bases. The CDR3 DNA follows: TGTGCCAGCAGTGGGGACAATTCCTACGAGCAGTACTTC. It translates to CASSGDNSYEQYF.

This chain uses TRBV3-1 (or the pseudogene TRBV3-2) with TRBJ1-2, with D possibly matching TRBD1 (6 bases). V lost 4 bases and J lost 8, with 20 bases in between. The CDR3 runs to 15 residues. The germline gives CDR1 LGHDT, CDR2 YNNKEL (reference sequence). CDR3 sequence reads: CASSLTAGARKGYTF. CDR3 DNA sequence: TGTGCCAGCAGCCTAACGGCAGGGGCACGAAAGGGCTACACCTTC.

The chain uses TRBV7-3 and TRBJ2-3, with D perhaps TRBD2 (7 bases). CDR1 is SGHTA and CDR2 is FQGTGA in the germline V gene. V was trimmed by 1 base and J by 0 bases, leaving 17 bases between them. The CDR3 loop spans 18 amino acids. CDR3 sequence reads: CASSLRGRGASSTDTQYF. The CDR3 region has the DNA TGTGCCAGCAGCTTAAGGGGCCGGGGGGCCTCTAGCACAGATACGCAGTATTTT.

This chain joins TRBV5-8 and TRBJ1-4; a possible D gene is TRBD1 (5 bases). CDR1 and CDR2 (germline): SGHTS, YDEGEE. The CDR3 sequence is 16 residues long. V was clipped by 6 bases and J by 0 bases, with 15 bases between them. This chain's CDR3 is CASTPGRMATNEKLFF. DNA of the CDR3: TGTGCCAGCACCCCGGGACGCATGGCAACTAATGAAAAACTGTTTTTT.

This chain uses TRBV6-5 with TRBJ1-2; 7 bases agree with TRBD1. The CDR3 has 16 amino acids. Germline CDR1 reads MNHEY; CDR2 reads SVGAGI. V gave up 4 bases and J gave up 4 bases; unmatched junction bases: 12. CDR3 DNA sequence: TGTGCCAGCAGTTCCCCCAGGACAGGAAGGGGCTATGGCTACACCTTC. Protein product: CASSSPRTGRGYGYTF.

The CDR3 bases are TGCAGCGTTGGGGGCAAGAGGGACGAGCAGTACTTC. Translation gives CSVGGKRDEQYF. The chain has TRBV29-1 and TRBJ2-7; D possibly matches TRBD1 or TRBD2 (5 bases each). With 4 bases removed from V and 5 bases from J, the gap between germline ends came to 12 bases. Germline-derived CDR1 and CDR2 are SQVTM and ANQGSEA. The CDR3 spans 12 residues.

V gene TRBV24-1 combines with J gene TRBJ1-1, with unresolved D. Germline CDR1 is KGHDR and CDR2 is SFDVKD. Between the trimmed V and J ends, which lost 9 bases and 2 bases, there was a span of 18 bases. CDR3 length: 15 amino acids. CDR3 coding DNA: TGTGCCACCGATGGGGTCCCAACAAATAACACTGAAGCTTTCTTT. Amino acid sequence: CATDGVPTNNTEAFF.

This clone was seen a handful of times. The genes are TRBV4-3 and TRBJ1-1; no definite D call. This CDR3 comprises 13 residues. Germline V lookup: CDR1 LGHNA, CDR2 YSLEER. Trimming removed 0 bases from V and 0 bases from J, with 2 bases in between. The CDR3: CASSQEMNTEAFF. The CDR3 nucleotides read TGCGCCAGCAGCCAAGAGATGAACACTGAAGCTTTCTTT.

The chain carries TRBV9 and TRBJ2-7; TRBD1 aligns across 9 bases. Germline V gives CDR1 SGDLS, CDR2 YYNGEE. J lost 6 bases, V lost 1 base, and 8 bases had no gene match. The CDR3 is 15 amino acids. This CDR3 is CASSVSTGGSAEQYF. As DNA, the CDR3 is TGTGCCAGCAGCGTATCGACAGGGGGGTCGGCCGAGCAGTACTTC.

The rearrangement links TRBV7-2 to TRBJ1-2; TRBD1 is a possible D gene (5 bases). Trimming removed 6 bases at V and 4 bases at J, with 15 bases between. The CDR3 length is 14 residues. Germline loops: CDR1 SGHTA, CDR2 FQGNSA. In nucleotides, the CDR3 is TGTGCCAGCAGTCCAGACGGGGGAGCCTATGGCTACACCTTC. Translating it yields CASSPDGGAYGYTF.